One sample yielded the 29 T cell receptor beta chains listed below, sequenced in a study of blood T cell repertoires in COVID-19. Profiling relied on immunoSEQ multiplex PCR, and the TCRdb table lists in-frame clones only, not all of them. The data contain some 200,000 clones, approximately 90% of them singletons. Sequencing was done on a sample of PBMCs or T cells enriched from blood (not recorded which). Receptor source: a young man with acute COVID-19.

V gene TRBV7-3 combines with J gene TRBJ1-6; D perhaps matches TRBD1 (5 bases). Germline V CDR1 and CDR2: SGHTA, FQGTGA. There are 14 residues in the CDR3. V was cut by 2 bases and J by 7 bases, with 9 bases left in between. As DNA, the CDR3 is TGTGCCAGCAGCTTACAGGGCAAGAATTCACCCCTCCACTTT. It encodes CASSLQGKNSPLHF.

In this sample, this clone turned up once. The V call is TRBV29-1, the J call TRBJ2-5, with D possibly being TRBD1 (6 bases). There are 14 residues in the CDR3. Germline CDR1 SQVTM, CDR2 ANQGSEA. The V and J ends lost 1 base and 5 bases respectively, with 14 bases between them. The CDR3 loop is CSVEGGKGVETQYF. The CDR3 DNA follows: TGCAGCGTTGAAGGAGGAAAGGGGGTGGAGACCCAGTACTTC.

V usage is TRBV6-6 and J usage is TRBJ2-1; 7 bases match TRBD2. This CDR3 is built from 15 residues. V lost 6 bases to trimming and J lost 7 bases; unmatched junction nucleotides: 12. Germline V CDR1 and CDR2: MNHNY, SVGAGI (reference sequence). CDR3 sequence (DNA): TGTGCCAGCAGCCAGAGGAGGGAGCGGGGTAATGAGCAGTTCTTC. Encoded protein: CASSQRRERGNEQFF.

V is TRBV27 and J is TRBJ1-1, with no clear D. Germline V gene sequence: CDR1 MNHEY, CDR2 SMNVEV (reference sequence). The length of the CDR3 is 12 residues. Trimming removed 5 bases from V and 3 bases from J, with 7 bases in between. For the CDR3, the DNA is TGTGCCAGCAGTGAGAAGTACACTGAAGCTTTCTTT. Translated: CASSEKYTEAFF.

This clone was detected only once. J is TRBJ2-3 and V is TRBV6-5; 9 nucleotides align to TRBD1. The CDR3 totals 14 residues. Germline V gene lookup returns CDR1 MNHEY and CDR2 SVGAGI. Trimming removed 8 bases from V and 3 bases from J; junction bases left unmatched: 6. CDR3 in DNA: TGTGCCAGCCCCCGGGACAGGGTAACAGATACGCAGTATTTT. Translated: CASPRDRVTDTQYF.

The rearrangement links TRBV6-5 to TRBJ1-1; D is unresolved. CDR1 and CDR2 (germline): MNHEY, SVGAGI. The CDR3 runs 12 residues. The ends were cut back, 10 bases at V and 1 base at J, with 10 bases in the middle. The CDR3 loop reads CAISMRNTEAFF. CDR3 DNA sequence: TGTGCCATCTCCATGAGGAACACTGAAGCTTTCTTT.

The J gene is TRBJ2-1, the V gene TRBV11-3; possibly TRBD1 for D (6 bases). Deletions cut 2 bases from V and 3 bases from J, with 14 bases between. CDR1 and CDR2 (germline): SGHNT, YENEEA. This CDR3 region has 16 residues. The CDR3 nucleotides are TGTGCCAGCAGCTTACGTCCGCAGGGGAACTACAATGAGCAGTTCTTC. It codes for CASSLRPQGNYNEQFF.

This chain uses TRBV4-1 with TRBJ1-5; 8 nucleotides agree with TRBD1. Trimming took 0 bases from V and 0 from J; bases not matched to a gene: 13. The CDR3 extends over 20 amino acids. Germline V CDR1 and CDR2: MGHRA, YSYEKL. The CDR3 DNA reads as TGCGCCAGCAGCCAAGATCCGCCGGGACAGGAAACTTATAGCAATCAGCCCCAGCATTTT. Its protein product is CASSQDPPGQETYSNQPQHF.

This clone was detected only once. The J gene is TRBJ1-4, the V gene TRBV5-5; D not certain. The V end lost 0 bases, the J end lost 4 bases, and 4 bases lay between the germline ends. The CDR3 totals 13 residues. The germline V gene encodes CDR1 SGHKS and CDR2 YYEKEE (reference sequence). The CDR3 is CASSLVVNEKLFF. The DNA of the CDR3 is TGTGCCAGCAGCTTGGTAGTTAATGAAAAACTGTTTTTT.

The V and J genes are TRBV5-6 and TRBJ2-2, with no clear D. The CDR3 is 12 amino acids. V was shortened by 4 bases and J by 4 bases, with 5 bases between the two germline ends. Per the germline V gene, CDR1 is SGHDT and CDR2 is YYEEEE. Written as DNA, the CDR3 is TGTGCCAGCAGCCACGGCACCGGGGAGCTGTTTTTT. This gives the protein CASSHGTGELFF.

This sequence joins TRBV4-2 and TRBJ2-7, with 8 nucleotides matching TRBD2. The length of the CDR3 is 15 residues. The junction had 4 bases not matched to a gene; V was cut back by 1 base and J by 2 bases. Germline loops: CDR1 LGHNA, CDR2 YNFKEQ. CDR3: CASSQAAGGTYEQYF. Written as DNA, the CDR3 is TGTGCCAGCAGCCAAGCGGCGGGAGGCACCTACGAGCAGTACTTC.

The V call is TRBV10-1, the J call TRBJ2-7; 10 nucleotides align to TRBD2. The J segment lost 4 bases and the V segment lost 6 bases, leaving 9 bases of the junction unmatched. The CDR3 length is 15 residues. In germline, CDR1 is WNHNN, CDR2 SYGVQD (reference sequence). The CDR3 nucleotides are TGCGCCAGCAGGCCGACTAAGCGGGAGGGGTACGAGCAGTACTTC. This sequence encodes CASRPTKREGYEQYF.

This sequence joins TRBV10-3 and TRBJ1-5; 9 bases align to TRBD1. This CDR3 comprises 14 residues. The ends lost 11 bases at V and 2 bases at J; junction bases unmatched: 7. Looked up from germline, CDR1 is ENHRY and CDR2 is SYGVKD. The CDR3, as DNA: TGTGCCGTCCGGGGACAGGGAGGCAATCAGCCCCAGCATTTT. Translating it yields CAVRGQGGNQPQHF.

This chain connects TRBV19 to TRBJ1-6; 8 bases line up with TRBD1. The V gene's germline CDR1 is LNHDA and CDR2 SQIVND (reference sequence). This CDR3 region has 14 residues. The ends lost 6 bases at V and 12 bases at J; junction bases unmatched: 10. CDR3 sequence (DNA): TGTGCCAGTAGCACAGGACAGGGAAAGGAACCCCTCCACTTT. It specifies CASSTGQGKEPLHF.

The chain joins TRBV5-4 to TRBJ2-6, with 8 bases that match TRBD1. The V gene end was trimmed by 3 bases and the J gene end by 0 bases; junction bases not matched to a gene: 5. The germline gives CDR1 SGHNT, CDR2 YYREEE (reference sequence). The CDR3 covers 17 residues. CDR3 nucleotide sequence: TGTGCCAGCAGCTGGGGACAGGCGAACTCTGGGGCCAACGTCCTGACTTTC. This encodes CASSWGQANSGANVLTF.

V is TRBV9 and J is TRBJ2-2; a weak D match, TRBD2 (5 bases). The CDR3 spans 15 residues. V was pared by 0 bases and J by 3 bases, with 9 bases between. The germline V gene encodes CDR1 SGDLS and CDR2 YYNGEE. The CDR3 DNA reads TGTGCCAGCAGCGTAGGATGGGGAGACACCGGGGAGCTGTTTTTT. This encodes CASSVGWGDTGELFF.

The rearrangement joins TRBV25-1 to TRBJ1-1; TRBD1 matches at 7 bases. The length of the CDR3 is 12 residues. V lost 10 bases, J lost 10 bases, and 12 bases stayed unmatched. Germline V gives CDR1 MGHDK, CDR2 SYGVNS. CDR3 region: CAIMHNRGSAFF. The CDR3 nucleotides are TGTGCCATCATGCATAACAGGGGTTCAGCTTTCTTT.

The sample holds a few counts of this clone. The chain couples TRBV5-4 to TRBJ2-7; 9 bases match TRBD1. This CDR3 contains 13 residues. Trimming at V came to 3 bases and at J to 5 bases, leaving 3 bases not matched to a gene. In germline, CDR1 is SGHNT, CDR2 YYREEE (reference sequence). Written as DNA, the CDR3 is TGTGCCAGCAGCTCGGGACAGGGCAACGAGCAGTACTTC. Translating gives CASSSGQGNEQYF.

The genes are TRBV27 and TRBJ1-5, with D unresolved. Trimming cost V 0 bases and J 4 bases, with 10 bases left between them. There are 15 residues in the CDR3. Germline CDR1 and CDR2: MNHEY and SMNVEV (reference sequence). The CDR3 here is CASSLSIAWNQPQHF. DNA of the CDR3: TGTGCCAGCAGTTTATCCATAGCTTGGAATCAGCCCCAGCATTTT.

The sample holds a few counts of this clone. The genes are TRBV11-3 and TRBJ2-2; TRBD1 matches at 12 bases. CDR3 length: 17 residues. V shed 4 bases and J 6 bases; nucleotides not matched to a gene: 9. Germline CDR1 is SGHNT and CDR2 is YENEEA. The CDR3 coding sequence is TGTGCCAGCAGCTGGGGACAGGGGGCGATTAGAGCCGGGGAGCTGTTTTTT. Translating gives CASSWGQGAIRAGELFF.

The chain is built from TRBV29-1 and TRBJ2-1; 13 bases align to TRBD2. Germline-derived CDR1 and CDR2 are SQVTM and ANQGSEA. V lost 3 bases, J lost 9 bases, and 5 bases stayed unmatched. The CDR3 is made up of 14 amino acids. CDR3 sequence (DNA): TGCAGCGTTGATCTCGGACTAGCGGGAGCTGAGCAGTTCTTC. Translating gives CSVDLGLAGAEQFF.

In its sample, this clone was seen a few times. J is TRBJ2-1 and V is TRBV28, with 7 bases identical to TRBD1. The CDR3 is made up of 15 amino acids. V gave up 9 bases and J gave up 4 bases; unmatched junction bases: 12. CDR1 and CDR2 (germline): MDHEN, SYDVKM. DNA of the CDR3: TGTGCCAGTCACTTCCGGGACAGACTTTACAATGAGCAGTTCTTC. Its translation is CASHFRDRLYNEQFF.

The gene calls are TRBV28 and TRBJ2-7; 9 bases are shared with TRBD2. The CDR3 has 15 amino acids. Trimming cost V 6 bases and J 3 bases; bases outside gene matches: 9. Per germline, CDR1 MDHEN and CDR2 SYDVKM. CDR3 sequence: CASSLTSGAFYEQYF. DNA for the CDR3: TGTGCCAGCAGCCTGACTAGCGGAGCCTTCTACGAGCAGTACTTC.

About this clone: A junction end diverges from the germline sequence, so it may reflect a read error. The chain has TRBV29-1 and TRBJ2-5; no clear D gene. Germline lookup yields CDR1 SQVTM and CDR2 ANQGSEA. The CDR3 loop spans 14 amino acids. CDR3 DNA sequence: TGCAGCGTTTCACCCGGCCAGATCCAAGAGGCCCAGTACTTC. Translating gives CSVSPGQIQEAQYF.

The chain carries TRBV27 and TRBJ2-2; perhaps TRBD2 as D (6 bases). The CDR3 sequence is 14 residues long. CDR1 and CDR2 (germline): MNHEY, SMNVEV (reference sequence). V lost 6 bases to trimming and J lost 3 bases, with 11 bases between them. CDR3 loop: CASRPGLHTGELFF. For the CDR3, the DNA is TGTGCCAGCAGGCCGGGACTTCACACCGGGGAGCTGTTTTTT.

This sequence joins TRBV2 and TRBJ1-1, with D perhaps matching TRBD1 (6 bases). Germline V lookup: CDR1 SNHLY, CDR2 FYNNEI. The V gene lost 5 bases and the J gene lost 4 bases, with 20 bases spanning the gap. The CDR3 runs 16 residues. CDR3 in amino acids: CASSSAQGMGVTEAFF. The DNA for the CDR3 is TGTGCCAGCAGTTCGGCCCAGGGGATGGGGGTCACTGAAGCTTTCTTT.

Here the CDR3 reads CASRDTYEQYF. DNA of the CDR3: TGTGCCAGCAGGGACACCTACGAGCAGTACTTC. The gene calls are TRBV2 and TRBJ2-7; D might be TRBD1 (5 bases). The CDR3 is 11 residues long. The germline V and J ends were trimmed by 6 bases and 2 bases, with 5 bases remaining between them. CDR1 SNHLY and CDR2 FYNNEI come from the germline V gene.

The chain links TRBV6-7 to TRBJ2-7, with 9 bases fitting TRBD1. TRBV6-7 is an open reading frame, and its role is uncertain. The CDR3 has 13 residues. With 2 bases clipped from V and 4 bases from J, the junction kept 0 bases outside the gene matches. The CDR3 is CASSYGTGYEQYF. The CDR3 region has the DNA TGTGCCAGCAGTTACGGGACAGGGTACGAGCAGTACTTC.

The chain uses TRBV28 and TRBJ2-3, with D perhaps TRBD2 (6 bases). There are 16 residues in the CDR3. CDR1 and CDR2 (germline): MDHEN, SYDVKM. Trimming left V 6 bases short and J 1 base short, with 17 bases between. CDR3 coding DNA: TGTGCCAGCAGGCTTTCTAGCGATGGGGGCACAGATACGCAGTATTTT. Its protein is CASRLSSDGGTDTQYF.